A selection of T cell receptor beta chains follows, all from one sample in a study of blood T cell repertoires in COVID-19. The repertoire was sequenced with immunoSEQ multiplex PCR; TCRdb's copy has only in-frame clones and lacks some. The sample holds roughly 200,000 clones, 70% to 90% seen once. The sample comprised PBMCs or T cells enriched from blood (not recorded which). These receptors were obtained from a woman aged 40 to 49 in a cohort exposed to, infected with or recovered from COVID-19 (not recorded which). CDR3s leave out the opening cysteine and the closing phenylalanine or tryptophan. Clone size, where shown, is once, few, many, or a class for clones that have expanded.

v_call	j_call	clone_size	cdr3_aa
TRBV10-3	TRBJ2-7	NA	AISDGSPYEQY
TRBV11-2	TRBJ2-7	NA	ASTRRDSTYEQY
TRBV28	TRBJ1-1	once	ASSFGWGLTEAF
TRBV5-5	TRBJ1-5	NA	ASSEGTPLNQPQH
TRBV7-9	TRBJ1-2	once	ASSLRAGRLDGYT
TRBV4-1	TRBJ2-7	NA	ASSHGTSGYEQY
TRBV5-8	TRBJ2-7	NA	ASAMGTGRHEQY
TRBV7-8	TRBJ2-7	NA	ASSLLGSVYNYEQY
TRBV5-1	TRBJ2-7	NA	ASSLPGLRYEQY
TRBV11-2	TRBJ2-3	NA	ASSLEAGGRDTQY
TRBV28	TRBJ2-2	NA	ASSLTRGLADTGELF
TRBV14	TRBJ2-1	NA	ASSQVGGTVGQF
TRBV4-1	TRBJ2-1	NA	ASSQVGGGVYNEQF
TRBV2	TRBJ1-1	NA	ASSEWAATNTEAF
TRBV11-2	TRBJ2-7	NA	ASSLALTYEQY
TRBV4-3	TRBJ2-2	NA	ASSQAGQSNTGELF
TRBV27	TRBJ2-7	NA	ASSLQGWGDEQY
TRBV19	TRBJ2-7	NA	ASSIGRGQGYYEQY
TRBV7-9	TRBJ1-4	NA	ASSPRTGAGTNEKLF
TRBV9	TRBJ2-1	NA	ASSVVGGGVNEQF
TRBV10-1	TRBJ2-3	NA	GPGLEGGNTDTQY
TRBV7-9	TRBJ1-1	NA	ASSPGQGGAEAF
TRBV6-5	TRBJ1-2	NA	ASPRRGGKGYT
TRBV5-1	TRBJ1-5	NA	ASSLEGSGQPQH
TRBV5-1	TRBJ2-1	NA	ASSWTSGINNEQF
TRBV23-1	TRBJ2-4	NA	ASHTVAKNIQY
TRBV4-1	TRBJ1-5	NA	ASSQLDRDQPQH
TRBV18	TRBJ1-2	NA	ASSSTGGVNYGYT
TRBV2	TRBJ1-4	few	AGGTVPNEKLF
TRBV7-9	TRBJ1-1	NA	ASSSRREALGTEAF
TRBV5-1	TRBJ1-2	NA	ASSLDYGYT
TRBV27	TRBJ2-3	NA	ASSLRDRRLGDTQY
TRBV10-1	TRBJ2-3	NA	ASSGGGDTQY
TRBV12-3/TRBV12-4	TRBJ2-1	once	ASSLVGYEQF
TRBV6-5	TRBJ2-4	NA	ASSYPGSALDIQY
TRBV10-1	TRBJ2-1	NA	ASSESSGDYNEQF
TRBV19	TRBJ2-6	NA	ASSIYLGGSGANVLT
TRBV6-5	TRBJ2-1	NA	ASSYAGSPYNEQF
TRBV7-9	TRBJ2-7	NA	ASSLGARDYEQY
TRBV5-1	TRBJ2-7	NA	ASSLVQQRGNSYEQY
TRBV2	TRBJ2-1	NA	ASSQLAGGYNEQF
TRBV4-1	TRBJ1-3	NA	ASSDVVGSSGNTIY
TRBV7-9	TRBJ2-1	few	ASSVSGNEQF
TRBV13	TRBJ2-1	NA	ATSGGAVYNEQF
TRBV3-1/TRBV3-2	TRBJ1-2	few	ASSQTTIGGDGYT
TRBV4-1	TRBJ2-1	NA	ASSQDRSGGPDEQF